This is a list of T cell receptor beta chains from one sample in a study of blood T cells in healthy people across ages. TCRdb analysed the 5' RACE reads with MiXCR anew, one entry per CDR3 protein. The sample lists more than 900,000 distinct CDR3 sequences, approximately 32% occurring once. These data were also reused for a study on T cells of mothers and their children.

Sequences were obtained from blood. The source is a woman aged 40 to 50 in good health. The CDR3 runs from the conserved cysteine through the conserved F or W. A D gene is named only where the DNA matches it firmly. Clone sizes are given selectively: once, few, many, or a class where the clone is expanded.

J	D	size	V	DNA	CDR3
TRBJ2-1	-	few	TRBV7-2	TGTGCCAGCACCACTAGTCTAGGGGGGAGCTCCTACAATGAGCAGTTCTTC	CASTTSLGGSSYNEQFF
TRBJ2-3	TRBD2	-	TRBV7-3	TGTGCCAGCCGAGCGGGAGGGCCGGGAGATACGCAGTATTTT	CASRAGGPGDTQYF
TRBJ2-2	-	-	TRBV20-1	TGCAGTGCTAGTGACCGGGGGACCACCGGGGAGCGGTTTTTT	CSASDRGTTGERFF
TRBJ2-1	TRBD1	-	TRBV5-1	TGCGCCAGCAGCCCTCAGGGGGCCCCTTCCTACAATGAGCAGTTCTTC	CASSPQGAPSYNEQFF
TRBJ1-2	-	-	TRBV6-5	TGTGCCAGCAGTTACTCACACCGCTATGGCTACACCTTC	CASSYSHRYGYTF
TRBJ2-6	-	many	TRBV29-1	TGCAGCGTCACACCCGGGTCTGCTGGGGCCAACGTCCTGACTTTC	CSVTPGSAGANVLTF
TRBJ2-5	-	many	TRBV29-1	TGCAGCGTGGGGCGGGAGACCCAGTACTTC	CSVGRETQYF
TRBJ1-5	-	-	TRBV4-1	TGCGCCAGCAGCCAAAGGGCCGAGGGGGTCTATCAGCCCCAGCATTTT	CASSQRAEGVYQPQHF
TRBJ1-5	-	-	TRBV28	TGTGCCAGCAGCCACCGGCGTATTAATCAGCCCCAGCATTTT	CASSHRRINQPQHF
TRBJ2-3	TRBD1	-	TRBV6-1	TGTGCCAGCGGGCTGGGACAGGCTAGCACAGATACGCAGTATTTT	CASGLGQASTDTQYF
TRBJ2-5	TRBD2	-	TRBV3-1	TGTGCCAGCAGCCAAGACCAGCGGGGGGGCCGAGGTTGGGAGACCCAGTACTTC	CASSQDQRGGRGWETQYF
TRBJ1-1	-	-	TRBV7-9	TGTGCCAGCAGCGCCCGAAACACAGGGATGAACACTGAAGCTTTCTTT	CASSARNTGMNTEAFF
TRBJ2-7	-	few	TRBV28	TGTGCCAGCAGTTCCTCTAGTAGGGAGCAGTACTTC	CASSSSSREQYF
TRBJ2-3	-	-	TRBV4-1	TGCGCCAGCAGCCTTCTCCCGCTCCGTCTCACAGATACGCAGTATTTT	CASSLLPLRLTDTQYF
TRBJ1-6	-	-	TRBV4-1	TGCGCCAGCAGCCAAGAAACATCACAGGGCAATTCACCCCTCCACTTT	CASSQETSQGNSPLHF
TRBJ1-5	-	-	TRBV18	TGTGCCAGCTCACCAGGTGGGGGTGTGCAGCCCCAGCATTTT	CASSPGGGVQPQHF
TRBJ2-1	TRBD2	many	TRBV4-3	TGCGCCAGCAGCCAACGAGGTAGCGGGGTAGGGAATGAGCAGTTCTTC	CASSQRGSGVGNEQFF
TRBJ2-1	-	many	TRBV28	TGTGCCAGCATGTTCGGGGGACAGACGAACTACAATGAGCAGTTCTTC	CASMFGGQTNYNEQFF
TRBJ1-2	TRBD1	few	TRBV28	TGTGCCAGCAGTACAATTCCAGGGGGCCTCTATGGCTACACCTTC	CASSTIPGGLYGYTF
TRBJ2-3	TRBD2	-	TRBV7-2	TGTGCCAGCAGCTCTCGACTAGCGGGGGGGCCTGATACGCAGTATTTT	CASSSRLAGGPDTQYF
TRBJ2-7	TRBD1	many	TRBV4-1	TGCGCCAGCAGCCAAGACACAGGGGTCCCCTCCTACGAGCAGTACTTC	CASSQDTGVPSYEQYF
TRBJ2-1	-	few	TRBV12-3/TRBV12-4	TGTGCCAGCAGTTCCATGGGGGGAATTGAGCAGTTCTTC	CASSSMGGIEQFF
TRBJ1-5	-	-	TRBV7-9	TGTGCCAGCAGCCCCTCGACGGGTAGTCGCAATCAGCCCCAGCATTTT	CASSPSTGSRNQPQHF
TRBJ2-7	-	-	TRBV6-2/TRBV6-3	TGTGCCAGCAGCCGATTCAGCTCCCCCCACAATGAGCAGTACTTC	CASSRFSSPHNEQYF
TRBJ2-3	TRBD2	few	TRBV20-1	TGCAGTGCTATCTTCGCGGGGGGCACAGATACGCAGTATTTT	CSAIFAGGTDTQYF
TRBJ1-5	-	-	TRBV6-6	TGTGCCGGCAGTCCCCAGACAGCTAGCAATCAGCCCCAGCATTTT	CAGSPQTASNQPQHF
TRBJ2-1	TRBD1	many	TRBV5-5	TGTGCCAGCAGCTCCCGGGACAGCCCCTACAATGAGCAGTTCTTC	CASSSRDSPYNEQFF
TRBJ2-1	-	few	TRBV9	TGTGCCAGCAGCGTAGTAGGAGGGACCCATGAGCAGTTCTTC	CASSVVGGTHEQFF
TRBJ2-6	-	many	TRBV5-1	TGCGCCAGCAGCTTGCTCTCTGGGGCCAACGTCCTGACTTTC	CASSLLSGANVLTF
TRBJ2-1	-	-	TRBV12-3/TRBV12-4	TGTGCCAGCACCTTCGGCTCCTACAATGAGCAGTTCTTC	CASTFGSYNEQFF
TRBJ1-2	TRBD1	few	TRBV28	TGTGCCACCCGCATCGACAGGGGAGGCTACACCTTC	CATRIDRGGYTF
TRBJ2-7	-	-	TRBV27	TGTGCCACAGGCTCTCCCTACGAGCAGTACTTC	CATGSPYEQYF
TRBJ1-3	-	-	TRBV9	TGTGCCAGCAGCGTCTCCGCTGTACCCCAGTCTCGAAACACCATATATTTT	CASSVSAVPQSRNTIYF
TRBJ2-1	-	few	TRBV7-6	TGTGCCAGCAGCTTGAGGACCTCAGAGGAGCAGTTCTTC	CASSLRTSEEQFF
TRBJ2-1	-	-	TRBV27	TGTGCCAGCAGTCCCGTGGGCAGGCAGCCCTACAATGAGCAGTTCTTC	CASSPVGRQPYNEQFF
TRBJ1-6	-	many	TRBV5-1	TGCGCCAGCAGTGGGGGGCTCGACAATTCACCCCTCCACTTT	CASSGGLDNSPLHF
TRBJ2-7	-	many	TRBV15	TGTGCCACCAGCAGCATCGGGGCGATTAGGGCGGCCGAGCAGTACTTC	CATSSIGAIRAAEQYF
TRBJ2-7	TRBD1	many	TRBV18	TGTGCCAGCTCACCACCGCCGACAGGGGCGATGTACGAGCAGTACTTC	CASSPPPTGAMYEQYF
TRBJ1-5	TRBD1	-	TRBV7-3	TGTGCCAGCAGCTCCTGGGGGAAGGGGGCGAGTCAGCCCCAGCATTTT	CASSSWGKGASQPQHF
TRBJ2-5	-	-	TRBV18	TGTGCCAGCTCACCACACACAGGGGAGACCCAGTACTTC	CASSPHTGETQYF